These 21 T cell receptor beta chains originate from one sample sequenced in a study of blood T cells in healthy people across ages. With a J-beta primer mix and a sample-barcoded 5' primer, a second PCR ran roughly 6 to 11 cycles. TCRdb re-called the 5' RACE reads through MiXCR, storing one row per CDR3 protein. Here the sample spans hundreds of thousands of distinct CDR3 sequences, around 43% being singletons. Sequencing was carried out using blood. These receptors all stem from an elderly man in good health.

CDR3 sequence reads: CSASGRGRYNEQYF. The CDR3 region has the DNA TGCAGTGCTAGCGGGAGGGGCCGCTACAATGAGCAGTACTTC. J is TRBJ2-5 and V is TRBV20-1; the match to TRBD2 covers 8 bases. Unmatched junction bases numbered 14, after V lost 3 bases and J lost 11 bases. This CDR3 is built from 14 residues. Germline V gene lookup returns CDR1 DFQATT and CDR2 SNEGSKA (reference sequence).

The DNA for the CDR3 is TGTGCCACCAGCAGAGATCCGGGACGGTACGAGCAGTACTTC. Protein product: CATSRDPGRYEQYF. This sequence joins TRBV15 and TRBJ2-7, with D perhaps TRBD1 or TRBD2 (5 bases each). Looked up from germline, CDR1 is LNHNV and CDR2 is YYDKDF (reference sequence). The V and J ends lost 0 bases and 4 bases respectively, with 10 bases between them. The CDR3 covers 14 residues.

The CDR3 sequence: CSVEESRGHGYTF. Here the CDR3 DNA reads TGCAGCGTTGAAGAGAGCAGGGGTCATGGCTACACCTTC. The chain couples TRBV29-1 to TRBJ1-2; tentatively, D is TRBD1 (6 bases). CDR3 length equals 13 residues. Between the trimmed V and J ends, which lost 0 bases and 6 bases, there was a span of 11 bases. Germline CDR1 is SQVTM and CDR2 is ANQGSEA.

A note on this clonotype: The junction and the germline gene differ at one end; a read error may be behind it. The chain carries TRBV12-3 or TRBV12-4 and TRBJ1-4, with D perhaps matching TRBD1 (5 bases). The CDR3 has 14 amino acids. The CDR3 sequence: CARSIWGDNEKLFF. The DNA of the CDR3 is TGTGCCCGCAGTATTTGGGGGGATAATGAAAAACTGTTTTTT.

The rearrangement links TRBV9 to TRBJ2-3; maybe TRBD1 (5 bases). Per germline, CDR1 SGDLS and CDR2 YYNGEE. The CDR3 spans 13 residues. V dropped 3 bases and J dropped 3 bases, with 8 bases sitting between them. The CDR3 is CASSARQTDTQYF. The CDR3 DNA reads TGTGCCAGCAGCGCTCGACAGACAGATACGCAGTATTTT.

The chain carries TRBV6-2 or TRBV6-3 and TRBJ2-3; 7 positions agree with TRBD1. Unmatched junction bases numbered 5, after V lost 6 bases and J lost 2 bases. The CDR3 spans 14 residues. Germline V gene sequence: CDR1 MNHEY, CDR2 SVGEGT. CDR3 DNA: TGTGCCAGCAGGACAGGGCTCAACACAGATACGCAGTATTTT. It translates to CASRTGLNTDTQYF.

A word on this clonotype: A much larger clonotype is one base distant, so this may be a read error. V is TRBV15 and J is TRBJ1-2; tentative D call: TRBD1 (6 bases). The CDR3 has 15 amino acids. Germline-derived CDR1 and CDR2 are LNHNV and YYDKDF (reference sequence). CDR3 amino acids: CAASRDQRGADGYTF. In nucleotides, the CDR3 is TGTGCCGCCAGCAGAGATCAGCGGGGGGCGGATGGCTACACCTTC. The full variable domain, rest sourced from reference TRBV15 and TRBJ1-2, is DAMVIQNPRYQVTQFGKPVTLSCSQTLNHNVMYWYQQKSSQAPKLLFHYYDKDFNNEADTPDNFQSRRPNTSFCFLDIRSPGLGDTAMYLCAASRDQRGADGYTFGSGTRLTVV.

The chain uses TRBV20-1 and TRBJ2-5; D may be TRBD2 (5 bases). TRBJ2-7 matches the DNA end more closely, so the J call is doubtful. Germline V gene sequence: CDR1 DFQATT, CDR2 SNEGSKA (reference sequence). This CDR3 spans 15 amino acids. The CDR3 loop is CSARGAPDSPYEQYF. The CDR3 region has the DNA TGCAGTGCTAGAGGGGCGCCGGACTCCCCCTACGAGCAGTACTTC.

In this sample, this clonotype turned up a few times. The chain's CDR3 is CASSQDYLRRSGANVLTF. The CDR3 DNA reads as TGCGCCAGCAGCCAAGATTATCTTCGGCGCTCTGGGGCCAACGTCCTGACTTTC. This chain joins TRBV4-3 and TRBJ2-6; no clear D. Trimming stripped 0 bases from V and 0 bases from J, with 12 bases between. The germline V gene encodes CDR1 LGHNA and CDR2 YSLEER. CDR3 length: 18 residues.

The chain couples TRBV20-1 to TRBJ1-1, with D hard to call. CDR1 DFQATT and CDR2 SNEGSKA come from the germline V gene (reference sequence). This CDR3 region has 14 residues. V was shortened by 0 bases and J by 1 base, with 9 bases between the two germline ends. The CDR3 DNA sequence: TGCAGTGCTAGAGATTTGGCTGCGAACACTGAAGCTTTCTTT. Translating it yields CSARDLAANTEAFF.

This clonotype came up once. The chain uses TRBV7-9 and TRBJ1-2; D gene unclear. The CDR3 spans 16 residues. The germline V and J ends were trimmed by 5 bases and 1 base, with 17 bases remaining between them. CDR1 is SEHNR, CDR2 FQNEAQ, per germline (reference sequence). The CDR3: CASSPPDGQVNYGYTF. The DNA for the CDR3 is TGTGCCAGCAGCCCCCCGGACGGCCAAGTTAACTATGGCTACACCTTC.

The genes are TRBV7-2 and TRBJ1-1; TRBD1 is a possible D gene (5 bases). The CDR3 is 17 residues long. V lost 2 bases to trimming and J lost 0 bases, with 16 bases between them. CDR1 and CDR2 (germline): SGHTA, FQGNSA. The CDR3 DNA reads TGTGCCAGCAGCTTAATGACCAGGGCCTTCATGAACACTGAAGCTTTCTTT. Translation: CASSLMTRAFMNTEAFF.

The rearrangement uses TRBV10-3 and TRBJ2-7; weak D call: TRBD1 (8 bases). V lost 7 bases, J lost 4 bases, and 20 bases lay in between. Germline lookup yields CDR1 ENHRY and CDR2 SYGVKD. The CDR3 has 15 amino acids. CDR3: CAINPGGGGFYEQYF. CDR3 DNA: TGTGCCATCAACCCAGGGGGCGGGGGTTTTTACGAGCAGTACTTC.

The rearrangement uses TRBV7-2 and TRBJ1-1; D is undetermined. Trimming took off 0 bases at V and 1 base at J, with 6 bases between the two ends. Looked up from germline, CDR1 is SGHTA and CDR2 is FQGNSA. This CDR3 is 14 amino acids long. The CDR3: CASSLAWGNTEAFF. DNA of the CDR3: TGTGCCAGCAGCTTAGCATGGGGGAACACTGAAGCTTTCTTT.

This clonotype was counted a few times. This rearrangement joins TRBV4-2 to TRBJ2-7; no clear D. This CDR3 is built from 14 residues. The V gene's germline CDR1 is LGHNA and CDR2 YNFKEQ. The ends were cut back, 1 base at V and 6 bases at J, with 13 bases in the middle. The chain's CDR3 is CASSQVGGSSEQYF. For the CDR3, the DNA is TGTGCCAGCAGCCAAGTCGGTGGTAGTTCCGAGCAGTACTTC.

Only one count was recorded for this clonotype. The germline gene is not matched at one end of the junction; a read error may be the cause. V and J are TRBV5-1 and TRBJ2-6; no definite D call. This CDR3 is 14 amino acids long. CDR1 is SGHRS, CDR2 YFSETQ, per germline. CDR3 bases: TGCGCCAGCGGCTTGGATACCGGGGCCAACGTCCTGACTTTC. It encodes CASGLDTGANVLTF.

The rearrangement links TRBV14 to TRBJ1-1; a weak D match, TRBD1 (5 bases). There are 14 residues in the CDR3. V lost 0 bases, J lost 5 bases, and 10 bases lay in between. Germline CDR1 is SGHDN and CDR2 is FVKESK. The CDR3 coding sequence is TGTGCCAGCAGCCAAGATCTGTGGGGGACTGAAGCTTTCTTT. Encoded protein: CASSQDLWGTEAFF.

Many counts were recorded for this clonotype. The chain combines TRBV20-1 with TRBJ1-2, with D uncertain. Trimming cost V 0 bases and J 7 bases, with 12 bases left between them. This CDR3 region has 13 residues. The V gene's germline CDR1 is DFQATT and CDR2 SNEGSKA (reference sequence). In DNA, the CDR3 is TGCAGTGCTAGAGATTACGGGCTGGGTGGCTACACCTTC. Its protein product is CSARDYGLGGYTF.

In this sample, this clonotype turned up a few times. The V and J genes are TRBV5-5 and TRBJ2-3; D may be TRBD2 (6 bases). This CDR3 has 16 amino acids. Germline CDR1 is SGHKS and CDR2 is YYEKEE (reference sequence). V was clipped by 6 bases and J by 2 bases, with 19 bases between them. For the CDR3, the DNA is TGTGCCAGCATCGAGGTCGCAGGCGGGACCACAGATACGCAGTATTTT. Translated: CASIEVAGGTTDTQYF.

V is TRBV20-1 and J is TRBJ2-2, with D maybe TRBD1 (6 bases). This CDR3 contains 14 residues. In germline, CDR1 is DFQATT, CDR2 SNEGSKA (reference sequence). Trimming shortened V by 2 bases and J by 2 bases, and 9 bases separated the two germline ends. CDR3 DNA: TGCAGTGCTAGACCACAGGGAAACACCGGGGAGCTGTTTTTT. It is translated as CSARPQGNTGELFF.

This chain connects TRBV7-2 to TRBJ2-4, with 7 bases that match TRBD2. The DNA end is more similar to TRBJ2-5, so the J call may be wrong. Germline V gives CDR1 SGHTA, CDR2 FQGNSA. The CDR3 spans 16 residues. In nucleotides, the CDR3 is TGTGCCAGCAGCAATACCCGGCTAGTTGGGAGGGGGACCCAGTACTTC. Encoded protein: CASSNTRLVGRGTQYF.